This TCR beta chain derives from a study of blood T cells in healthy people across ages. The authors ran a second PCR of 7 to 11 cycles using a sample-barcoded 5' primer and a J-beta primer mix. TCRdb used MiXCR to reprocess the 5' RACE reads, holding one entry per CDR3 protein. The table lists about 780,000 distinct CDR3 sequences, approximately 65% of them singletons. CDR3 size: 12 residues. The V gene's germline CDR1 is ENHRY and CDR2 SYGVKD. Trimming stripped 8 bases from V and 0 bases from J, with 7 bases between. Sequencing input: blood. The V gene is TRBV10-3, the J gene TRBJ1-2, with D possibly TRBD1 on 5 matching bases. This clonotype was sampled from a man aged 30 to 45 in good health. This CDR3 reads CAIADTNYGYTF. The CDR3 DNA follows: TGTGCCATCGCGGACACTAACTATGGCTACACCTTC.